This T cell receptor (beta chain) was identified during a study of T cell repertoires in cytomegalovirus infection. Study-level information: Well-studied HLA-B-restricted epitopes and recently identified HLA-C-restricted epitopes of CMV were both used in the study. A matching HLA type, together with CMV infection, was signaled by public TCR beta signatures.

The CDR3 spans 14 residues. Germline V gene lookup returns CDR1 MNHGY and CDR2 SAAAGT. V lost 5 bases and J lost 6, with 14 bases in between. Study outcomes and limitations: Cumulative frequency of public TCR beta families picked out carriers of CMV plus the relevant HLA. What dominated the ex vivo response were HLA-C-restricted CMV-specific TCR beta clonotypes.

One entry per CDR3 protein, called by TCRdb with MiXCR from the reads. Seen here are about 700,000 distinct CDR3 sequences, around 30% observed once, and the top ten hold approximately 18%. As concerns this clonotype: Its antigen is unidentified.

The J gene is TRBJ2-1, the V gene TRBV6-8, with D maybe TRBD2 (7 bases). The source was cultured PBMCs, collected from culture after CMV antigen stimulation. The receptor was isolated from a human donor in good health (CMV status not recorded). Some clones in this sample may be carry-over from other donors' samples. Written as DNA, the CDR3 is TGTGCCAGCAGTAGGGGGGGCCTATTCAATGAGCAGTTCTTC. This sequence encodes CASSRGGLFNEQFF.